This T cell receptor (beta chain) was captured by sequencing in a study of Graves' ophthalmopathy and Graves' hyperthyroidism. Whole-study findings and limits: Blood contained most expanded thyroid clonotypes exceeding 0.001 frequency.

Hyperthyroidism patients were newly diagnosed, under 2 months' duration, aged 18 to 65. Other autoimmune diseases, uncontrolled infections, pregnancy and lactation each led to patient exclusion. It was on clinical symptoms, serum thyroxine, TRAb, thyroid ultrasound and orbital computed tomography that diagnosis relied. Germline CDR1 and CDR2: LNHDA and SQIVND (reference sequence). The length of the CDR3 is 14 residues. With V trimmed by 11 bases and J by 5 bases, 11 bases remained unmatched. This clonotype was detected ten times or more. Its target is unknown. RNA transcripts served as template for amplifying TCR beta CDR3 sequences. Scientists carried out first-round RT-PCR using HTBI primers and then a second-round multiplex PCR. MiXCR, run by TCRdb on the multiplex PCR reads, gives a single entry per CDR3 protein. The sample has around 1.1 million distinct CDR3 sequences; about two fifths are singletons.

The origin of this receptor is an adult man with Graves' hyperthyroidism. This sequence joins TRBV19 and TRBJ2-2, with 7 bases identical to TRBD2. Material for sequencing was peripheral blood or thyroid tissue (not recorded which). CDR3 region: CACRSLARTGELFF. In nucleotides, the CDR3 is TGTGCCTGCCGATCACTAGCGAGGACCGGGGAGCTGTTTTTT.